This T cell receptor (beta chain) was found in a study of OX40 agonist ivuxolimab in advanced cancers. Turning to the study itself: Across the patients, intravenous ivuxolimab was delivered every 2 weeks at 0.01 to 10 mg/kg. Dose-escalation patients were diagnosed with hepatocellular carcinoma, melanoma, renal cell cancer or head and neck cancer.

V lost 1 base, J lost 9 bases, and 7 bases stayed unmatched. The CDR3 sequence is 15 residues long. Germline V lookup: CDR1 MGHRA, CDR2 YSYEKL. Study results and limitations: People who partly responded at 0.1-3.0 mg/kg had some of the least clonal expansion seen.

Points on this clone: Its specificity is unknown.

The method was immunoSEQ multiplex PCR; TCRdb's version includes in-frame clones alone and lacks a portion of them. There are about 76,000 clones in the sample; roughly 91% occur only once, and 10% to 15% lies in the top ten. The sequence came from an adult with an advanced solid tumor such as melanoma, head and neck, liver or kidney cancer. This sample comprised CD4+ or CD8+ T cells sorted from blood, obtained in a trial of the OX40 agonist ivuxolimab. The chain is built from TRBV4-1 and TRBJ2-1; 9 bases are a match to TRBD2. The CDR3 DNA reads TGCGCCAGCAGCCAAGCGGGGACTAGCAGGGGTGAGCAGTTCTTC. Encoded protein: CASSQAGTSRGEQFF.